This TCR beta chain comes out of a study of CD4 T cells in relation to SARS-CoV-2 and coronaviruses. The table came from immunoSEQ multiplex PCR; TCRdb's copy has only in-frame clones and leaves some out. The sample holds about 26,000 clones, 75% to 80% seen once. Before the COVID-19 pandemic, during about 2011-2019, CD4+ T cells were taken from unexposed donors. The cells were cultured for around ten days before CD4+ T cells were isolated. As cell numbers allowed, unexposed-donor CD4+ T cells faced SARS-CoV-2 S/N and four cold-coronavirus spikes. This clone showed up just a few times. Antigen unknown. Study conclusions and caveats: No donor gave both pre-pandemic and post-infection samples. About 65% of donors had memory CD4+ clonotypes crossrecognizing SARS-CoV-2 and common cold coronavirus spike.

The clonotype was recovered from a human donor in good health. The sample taken for sequencing was CD4+ T cells from PBMCs, cultured in vitro.

The CDR3 sequence is CASRLSSGNTIYF. CDR3 DNA sequence: TGTGCCTCCCGACTGAGCTCTGGAAACACCATATATTTT. The chain joins TRBV30 to TRBJ1-3, with D hard to call. Trimming took off 7 bases at V and 0 bases at J, with 10 bases between the two ends. This CDR3 region has 13 residues. Germline V gene data show CDR1 as GTSNPN and CDR2 as SVGIG (reference sequence).